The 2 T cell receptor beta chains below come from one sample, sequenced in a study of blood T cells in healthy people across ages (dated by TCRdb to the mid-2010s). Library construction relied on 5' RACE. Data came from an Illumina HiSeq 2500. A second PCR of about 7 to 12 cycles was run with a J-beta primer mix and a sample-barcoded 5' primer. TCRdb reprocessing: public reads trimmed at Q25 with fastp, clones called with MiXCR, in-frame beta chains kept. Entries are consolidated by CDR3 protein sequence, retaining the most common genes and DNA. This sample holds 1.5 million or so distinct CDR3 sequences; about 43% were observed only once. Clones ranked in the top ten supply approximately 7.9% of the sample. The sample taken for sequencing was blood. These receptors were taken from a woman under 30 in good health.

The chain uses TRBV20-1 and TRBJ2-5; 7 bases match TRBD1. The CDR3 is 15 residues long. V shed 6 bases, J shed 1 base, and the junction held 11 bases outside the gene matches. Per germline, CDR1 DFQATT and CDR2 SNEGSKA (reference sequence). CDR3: CSAHNPGQTQETQYF. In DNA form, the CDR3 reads TGCAGTGCCCACAATCCGGGACAGACCCAAGAGACCCAGTACTTC.

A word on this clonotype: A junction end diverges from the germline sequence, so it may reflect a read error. This chain's CDR3 is CASRFSHSGANVPTF. The CDR3 nucleotides read TGTGCCAGCAGATTCTCCCACTCTGGGGCCAACGTCCCGACTTTC. This sequence joins TRBV2 and TRBJ2-6; D may be TRBD1 (5 bases). Germline loops: CDR1 SNHLY, CDR2 FYNNEI. The CDR3 spans 15 residues.